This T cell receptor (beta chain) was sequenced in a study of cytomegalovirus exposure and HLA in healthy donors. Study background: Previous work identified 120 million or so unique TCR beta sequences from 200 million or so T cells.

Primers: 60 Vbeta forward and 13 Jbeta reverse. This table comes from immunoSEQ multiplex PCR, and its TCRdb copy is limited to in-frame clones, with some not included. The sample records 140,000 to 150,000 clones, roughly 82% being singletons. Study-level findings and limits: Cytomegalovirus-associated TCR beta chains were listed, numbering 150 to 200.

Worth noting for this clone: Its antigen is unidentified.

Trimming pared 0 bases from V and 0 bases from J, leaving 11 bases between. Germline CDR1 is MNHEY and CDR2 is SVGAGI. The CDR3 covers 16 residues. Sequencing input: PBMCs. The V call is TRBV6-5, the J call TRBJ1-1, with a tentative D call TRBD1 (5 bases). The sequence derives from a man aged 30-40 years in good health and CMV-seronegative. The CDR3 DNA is TGTGCCAGCAGTTACTCGATAGGGGCGGTGAACACTGAAGCTTTCTTT. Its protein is CASSYSIGAVNTEAFF.